Presented here are 5 T cell receptor beta chains from one specimen sequenced in a study of early T cells in non-severe SARS-CoV-2 infection. One entry per CDR3 protein, called by TCRdb with MiXCR from the 5' RACE reads. Altogether approximately 67,000 distinct CDR3 sequences are present, 9.1% being singletons, with the ten largest covering roughly 3.2%. Material for sequencing was whole blood. These TCRs come from an adult who was a healthcare worker with PCR-confirmed SARS-CoV-2 infection or an uninfected control (not recorded which).

V and J are TRBV4-3 and TRBJ2-1; tentative D call: TRBD2 (6 bases). The CDR3 extends over 19 amino acids. CDR1 is LGHNA and CDR2 is YSLEER in the germline V gene. Trimming stripped 1 base from V and 1 base from J, with 20 bases between. In DNA, the CDR3 is TGCGCCAGCAGCCAAGGTCTAGGCGGGACGAGCGGGTCCTACAATGAGCAGTTCTTC. Protein product: CASSQGLGGTSGSYNEQFF.

This clonotype was seen only a few times. V is TRBV11-2 and J is TRBJ2-3; D unresolved. The CDR3 covers 15 residues. Trimming stripped 3 bases from V and 1 base from J, with 11 bases between. CDR1 is SGHAT, CDR2 FQNNGV, per germline. CDR3 coding DNA: TGTGCCAGCAGCTTTTCAGGACGTGGCACAGATACGCAGTATTTT. It encodes CASSFSGRGTDTQYF.

The CDR3 nucleotides read TGCAGCGCCGATGCAGGGAATGAGCAGTTCTTC. Amino acid sequence: CSADAGNEQFF. This chain connects TRBV29-1 to TRBJ2-1, with D perhaps TRBD1 (5 bases). Germline CDR1 reads SQVTM; CDR2 reads ANQGSEA. Trimming shortened V by 7 bases and J by 7 bases, and 11 bases separated the two germline ends. The CDR3 consists of 11 residues.

This clonotype has a count of ten or more. The chain has TRBV12-3 or TRBV12-4 and TRBJ2-7; 10 bases line up with TRBD1. The CDR3 length is 14 residues. V lost 5 bases to trimming and J lost 4 bases; unmatched junction nucleotides: 5. The CDR3, as DNA: TGTGCCAGCAGTCTCCGGGACAGGGGTTACGAGCAGTACTTC. It specifies CASSLRDRGYEQYF.

In DNA form, the CDR3 reads TGTGCCAGCAGCTCGGGACTATGGGAAGAGACCCAGTACTTC. This gives the protein CASSSGLWEETQYF. The chain joins TRBV7-6 to TRBJ2-5; the match to TRBD2 covers 7 bases. CDR3 length equals 14 residues. CDR1 is SGHVS and CDR2 is FNYEAQ in the germline V gene. The junction had 5 bases not matched to a gene; V was cut back by 4 bases and J by 3 bases.